A selection of T cell receptor beta chains follows, all from one sample in a study of blood T cell repertoires in COVID-19. Clones were sequenced by immunoSEQ multiplex PCR, and TCRdb holds only the in-frame ones, with some missing. The data contain hundreds of thousands of clones, roughly 87% of them singletons. Sequencing used peripheral blood. These receptors came from a man younger than 35 with active or convalescent COVID-19. Each CDR3 is given with its conserved first and last residue. D genes are given only for firm matches. Where a row states a size, it is once, few, many or the class of an expanded clone; other rows omit it.

TRBD1 TRBJ2-1 NA TRBV18 TGTGCCAGCTCACCAACAGGGGGCTCCTACAATGAGCAGTTCTTC CASSPTGGSYNEQFF
NA TRBJ1-1 few TRBV6-4 TGTGCCAGCACCCGGACCGGGAGTGACACTGAAGCTTTCTTT CASTRTGSDTEAFF
NA TRBJ1-2 NA TRBV5-1 TGCGCCAGCAGCTTATCGGGGTTGGGCTATGGCTACACCTTC CASSLSGLGYGYTF
TRBD2 TRBJ2-7 NA TRBV11-2 TGTGCCAGCAGCCGACCGGGACTAGCGCCCTACGAGCAGTACTTC CASSRPGLAPYEQYF
NA TRBJ1-2 few TRBV14 TGTGCCAGCAGCCCCTGGGGGGTCCGAAACTATGGCTACACCTTC CASSPWGVRNYGYTF
TRBD1 TRBJ1-3 NA TRBV11-2 TGTGCCAGCAGCCTGACAGGGTTCGGAAACACCATATATTTT CASSLTGFGNTIYF
NA TRBJ1-2 NA TRBV18 TGTGCCAGCTCACCAGTCAGGGCTAACTATGGCTACACCTTC CASSPVRANYGYTF
NA TRBJ1-2 NA TRBV6-5 TGTGCCAGCAGGGCGGGCGGGGGCGCTGACTATGGCTACACCTTC CASRAGGGADYGYTF
NA TRBJ2-1 NA TRBV4-1 TGCGCCAGCAGCCAAGAAGGAGACTCGCAGTTCTTC CASSQEGDSQFF
NA TRBJ2-7 few TRBV6-1 TGTGCCAGCAGTGAAGCGGAGAGCTCCTACGAGCAGTACTTC CASSEAESSYEQYF
NA TRBJ1-3 NA TRBV13 TGTGCCAGCAGCGCACGAAAGTCGTGGGGCGGAAACACCATATATTTT CASSARKSWGGNTIYF
NA TRBJ1-3 NA TRBV14 TGTGCCAGCAGCCAAGAGGCAAACACCATATATTTT CASSQEANTIYF
NA TRBJ2-2 NA TRBV5-1 TGCGCCAGCAGCTTAGGGACATTCGCGAACACCGGGGAGCTGTTTTTT CASSLGTFANTGELFF
NA TRBJ2-2 few TRBV5-5 TGTGCCAGCAGCTTGGGCACAGGGTTGTGGTCCGGGGAGCTGTTTTTT CASSLGTGLWSGELFF
TRBD1 TRBJ2-2 NA TRBV6-5 TGTGCCACCACAGACGGGACAGGGGACGGCGGGGAGCTGTTTTTT CATTDGTGDGGELFF
TRBD1 TRBJ1-2 NA TRBV9 TGTGCCAGCGGGACAGGGGGCGCCGGGAACTATGGCTACACCTTC CASGTGGAGNYGYTF
TRBD2 TRBJ2-1 NA TRBV7-8 TGTGCCAGCACGGGGGGGGAGTGGGTCAGTGAGCAGTTCTTC CASTGGEWVSEQFF
NA TRBJ2-7 NA TRBV15 TGTGCCACCAGCAGAGAACTATTCCAGTGGTCTTACGAGCAGTACTTC CATSRELFQWSYEQYF
NA TRBJ2-7 NA TRBV10-3 TGTGCCATCAGTGTCGGACAGAACCTACTCTACGAGCAGTACTTC CAISVGQNLLYEQYF
NA TRBJ1-5 NA TRBV19 TGTGCCAGTAGTATTTATACAGGGCCTCAGCCCCAGCATTTT CASSIYTGPQPQHF
TRBD1 TRBJ1-5 NA TRBV9 TGTGCCAGCAGCCCCGGGACAGGGGGTCTAAATCAGCCCCAGCATTTT CASSPGTGGLNQPQHF
NA TRBJ2-5 NA TRBV27 TGTGCCAGCAGTTTGCAGGGCCCCCTCCCGAACCTTCAAGAGACCCAGTACTTC CASSLQGPLPNLQETQYF
TRBD1 TRBJ1-4 NA TRBV4-3 TGCGCCAGCAGCCAATCTCCGGGACAGGGGGCGAACGTTGTAGAAAAACTGTTTTTT CASSQSPGQGANVVEKLFF
NA TRBJ1-1 NA TRBV19 TGTGCCAGTAGTAAAATCTCCGGGAGGGGAAATCCCCTGAACACTGAAGCTTTCTTT CASSKISGRGNPLNTEAFF
NA TRBJ2-7 NA TRBV6-5 TGTGCCAGCAGCAGGGGAGGGGCCAGCTCCTACGAGCAGTACTTC CASSRGGASSYEQYF
NA TRBJ2-7 once TRBV5-6 TGTGCCAGCAGCCGGGGTGTATACGAGCAGTACTTC CASSRGVYEQYF